A single sample is the source of the 28 T cell receptor beta chains below, sequenced in a study of CD8 T cells in ankylosing spondylitis (dated by TCRdb to the late 2010s). Receptor amplification or capture employed 5' RACE. The run used an Illumina HiSeq 2500. In TCRdb, the public reads were trimmed at Q25 with fastp and aligned with MiXCR, with productive beta chains retained. CDR3 protein duplicates are merged, each entry listing the most common genes and DNA. A total of 200,000 to 250,000 distinct CDR3 sequences appear in this sample, approximately 16% of them only once. Roughly 42% of the sample rests with the top ten. These receptors have no known antigen. Broad study findings and their caveats: A TCR beta motif made up of under ten highly homologous amino acid variants appeared to be characteristic of blood from ankylosing spondylitis patients.

The sequenced sample consisted of blood, either unsorted or a sorted T cell fraction (not recorded which). All receptors come from a male donor with ankylosing spondylitis.

The table lists this clonotype with a few counts. The gene calls are TRBV28 and TRBJ2-3; TRBD2 matches at 10 bases. Germline-derived CDR1 and CDR2 are MDHEN and SYDVKM. The CDR3 runs to 20 residues. V shed 4 bases, J shed 2 bases, and the junction held 18 bases outside the gene matches. CDR3 sequence (DNA): TGTGCCAGCAGTTCCCGCCTACGGACAGAGCGGGAGGGTTCCACAGATACGCAGTATTTT. This codes for CASSSRLRTEREGSTDTQYF.

This chain connects TRBV27 to TRBJ2-1, with D unclear. This CDR3 is built from 13 residues. Germline loops: CDR1 MNHEY, CDR2 SMNVEV (reference sequence). Trimming pared 9 bases from V and 0 bases from J, leaving 9 bases between. This CDR3 is CASSPRSYNEQFF. CDR3 DNA sequence: TGTGCCAGTTCCCCTCGCTCCTACAATGAGCAGTTCTTC.

This clonotype occurred a few times. The rearrangement uses TRBV5-1 and TRBJ1-1; weak D call: TRBD1 (5 bases). Deletions cut 4 bases from V and 7 bases from J, with 17 bases between. CDR3 length equals 14 residues. CDR1 and CDR2 from the germline V gene are SGHRS and YFSETQ. The CDR3, as DNA: TGCGCCAGCAGCCTGGCGGGTGTAGGGGTTGAAGCTTTCTTT. It is translated as CASSLAGVGVEAFF.

This chain connects TRBV7-9 to TRBJ2-1; a possible D gene is TRBD2 (6 bases). The germline V gene has CDR1 SEHNR and CDR2 FQNEAQ (reference sequence). The V end was cut by 4 bases, the J end by 2 bases, with 18 bases between. There are 17 residues in the CDR3. In nucleotides, the CDR3 is TGTGCCAGCAGCTATCCCGGGACTTCCCTAACCTACAATGAGCAGTTCTTC. It is translated as CASSYPGTSLTYNEQFF.

This clonotype has more than one count but fewer than ten. The chain employs TRBV6-1 and TRBJ2-1; tentative D call: TRBD2 (5 bases). CDR3 length: 15 residues. The V and J ends lost 7 bases and 0 bases respectively, with 13 bases between them. The germline gives CDR1 MNHNS, CDR2 SASEGT. CDR3 sequence (DNA): TGTGCCAGCATGAGCGGAAGGAGCTCCTACAATGAGCAGTTCTTC. Translating it yields CASMSGRSSYNEQFF.

There are a few counts of this clonotype. The V and J genes are TRBV4-1 and TRBJ1-1; D is uncertain. CDR3 length: 16 amino acids. Trimming left V 1 base short and J 6 bases short, with 18 bases between. From germline, CDR1 is MGHRA and CDR2 YSYEKL. Here the CDR3 reads CASSQGPGWQLSEAFF. The CDR3, as DNA: TGCGCCAGCAGCCAAGGACCCGGATGGCAACTCTCTGAAGCTTTCTTT.

This clonotype came up a few times. The rearrangement links TRBV12-3 or TRBV12-4 to TRBJ1-6, with D perhaps TRBD1 (5 bases). This CDR3 is 14 amino acids long. Trimming took off 5 bases at V and 7 bases at J, with 12 bases between the two ends. CDR3 sequence (DNA): TGTGCCAGCAGTATGCAGGGCGGGAATTCACCCCTCCACTTT. Amino acids: CASSMQGGNSPLHF.

The chain joins TRBV12-3 or TRBV12-4 to TRBJ2-1; 14 positions match TRBD2. V trimming: 5 bases; J trimming: 2 bases; junction bases outside the gene matches: 8. CDR3 size: 18 residues. This CDR3 reads CASSTGTSGSGAYNEQFF. Written as DNA, the CDR3 is TGTGCCAGCAGTACCGGGACTAGCGGGAGCGGAGCCTACAATGAGCAGTTCTTC.

The chain is built from TRBV12-3 or TRBV12-4 and TRBJ2-2; D possibly corresponds to TRBD1 (5 bases). The ends were cut back, 7 bases at V and 5 bases at J, with 17 bases in the middle. The CDR3 extends over 15 amino acids. The CDR3 loop reads CASTDGGAWTGELFF. The CDR3 region has the DNA TGTGCCAGCACGGATGGTGGGGCCTGGACCGGGGAGCTGTTTTTT.

The rearrangement joins TRBV5-4 to TRBJ2-7, with D perhaps TRBD1 or TRBD2 (6 bases each). The CDR3 covers 14 residues. V lost 4 bases to trimming and J lost 5 bases, with 16 bases between them. Per the germline V gene, CDR1 is SGHNT and CDR2 is YYREEE (reference sequence). This CDR3 reads CASSPGAGIHEQYF. CDR3 nucleotides: TGTGCCAGCAGCCCGGGGGCAGGGATCCACGAGCAGTACTTC.

The V gene is TRBV14, the J gene TRBJ2-7; D assignment may be TRBD1 or TRBD2 (5 bases each). The CDR3 length is 14 residues. The V end lost 0 bases, the J end lost 2 bases, and 8 bases lay between the germline ends. CDR1 and CDR2 (germline): SGHDN, FVKESK. DNA of the CDR3: TGTGCCAGCAGCCAAGAGTGGGGACCCTACGAGCAGTACTTC. Its translation: CASSQEWGPYEQYF.

This chain joins TRBV5-1 and TRBJ2-1; 10 bases are a match to TRBD2. Germline V lookup: CDR1 SGHRS, CDR2 YFSETQ. The CDR3 extends over 16 amino acids. V lost 5 bases, J lost 0 bases, and 5 bases stayed unmatched. CDR3: CASRPPSGSSYNEQFF. The DNA for the CDR3 is TGCGCCAGCAGACCGCCTAGCGGGAGCTCCTACAATGAGCAGTTCTTC.

The chain has TRBV20-1 and TRBJ2-1, with D tentatively TRBD2 (6 bases). The length of the CDR3 is 15 residues. The V end was cut by 0 bases, the J end by 6 bases, with 15 bases between. Germline V gene sequence: CDR1 DFQATT, CDR2 SNEGSKA (reference sequence). The CDR3 coding sequence is TGCAGTGCTAGAGATCCAAGACTAGATGTCAATGAGCAGTTCTTC. Translation: CSARDPRLDVNEQFF.

In its sample, this clonotype was seen once. The chain combines TRBV30 with TRBJ2-1; weak D call: TRBD2 (6 bases). The CDR3 has 12 amino acids. CDR1 is GTSNPN, CDR2 SVGIG, per germline (reference sequence). The V and J ends lost 4 bases and 9 bases respectively, with 13 bases between them. The chain's CDR3 is CAWTLGGTEQFF. Written as DNA, the CDR3 is TGTGCCTGGACCCTCGGGGGTACTGAGCAGTTCTTC.

The chain is built from TRBV4-1 and TRBJ1-6; TRBD1 might be the D (6 bases). The germline V gene encodes CDR1 MGHRA and CDR2 YSYEKL. This CDR3 contains 17 residues. V gave up 3 bases and J gave up 8 bases, with 20 bases separating them. CDR3 amino acids: CASSHPLEGDPYSPLHF. The CDR3, as DNA: TGCGCCAGCAGCCACCCCCTGGAGGGGGACCCTTATTCACCCCTCCACTTT.

This clonotype has only a few counts. This chain joins TRBV28 and TRBJ1-1; D gene ambiguous. Germline lookup yields CDR1 MDHEN and CDR2 SYDVKM. V was pared by 6 bases and J by 4 bases, with 15 bases between. The CDR3 is 14 amino acids. The CDR3 sequence is CASSSTGWSTEAFF. Here the CDR3 DNA reads TGTGCCAGCAGCTCAACGGGGTGGTCCACTGAAGCTTTCTTT.

This clonotype has more than one count but fewer than ten. The V call is TRBV12-3 or TRBV12-4, the J call TRBJ2-2; D is possibly TRBD2 (7 bases). This CDR3 spans 14 amino acids. V lost 5 bases to trimming and J lost 6 bases, with 13 bases between them. In DNA, the CDR3 is TGTGCCAGCAGTCCTACAGGGAGGGCCGGGGAGCTGTTTTTT. The encoded protein is CASSPTGRAGELFF.

This clonotype was detected many times. The chain joins TRBV7-8 to TRBJ1-2; the match to TRBD1 covers 7 bases. The V gene end was trimmed by 5 bases and the J gene end by 4 bases; junction bases not matched to a gene: 10. The germline V gene has CDR1 SGHVS and CDR2 FQNEAQ. The CDR3 runs to 15 residues. Here the CDR3 reads CASSPEIQGPYGYTF. The DNA of the CDR3 is TGTGCCAGCAGCCCAGAAATACAGGGGCCCTATGGCTACACCTTC.

The chain uses TRBV27 and TRBJ2-4; 7 nucleotides align to TRBD1. The CDR3 totals 12 residues. Germline lookup yields CDR1 MNHEY and CDR2 SMNVEV (reference sequence). J gave up 6 bases and V 9 bases, and 5 bases lay outside the gene matches. Here the CDR3 reads CASRTGGNIQYF. The CDR3 region has the DNA TGTGCCAGTCGGACAGGCGGAAACATTCAGTACTTC.

In its sample, this clonotype was seen once. The chain is built from TRBV13 and TRBJ2-7; D ambiguous. Germline-derived CDR1 and CDR2 are PRHDT and FYEKMQ (reference sequence). The CDR3 spans 13 residues. V shed 6 bases and J shed 5 bases, with 14 bases lying between them. Here the CDR3 DNA reads TGTGCCAGCAGTTGGACCAGCAGCGACGAGCAGTACTTC. Translating it yields CASSWTSSDEQYF.

This chain uses TRBV10-3 with TRBJ2-1, with D unclear. Looked up from germline, CDR1 is ENHRY and CDR2 is SYGVKD. V was clipped by 0 bases and J by 3 bases, with 15 bases between them. This CDR3 has 17 amino acids. The CDR3 protein is CAISESEGNHSYNEQFF. CDR3 DNA: TGTGCCATCAGTGAGTCGGAAGGGAACCACAGCTACAATGAGCAGTTCTTC.

This clonotype was observed a handful of times. In DNA, the CDR3 is TGTGCCAGCAGCTTACTACAGGGAGGCACCGGGGAGCTGTTTTTT. Translating it yields CASSLLQGGTGELFF. The V call is TRBV7-8, the J call TRBJ2-2, with D possibly being TRBD1 or TRBD2 (6 bases each). Trimming removed 2 bases from V and 4 bases from J, with 11 bases in between. This CDR3 comprises 15 residues. Germline V gene lookup returns CDR1 SGHVS and CDR2 FQNEAQ.

The chain has TRBV12-3 or TRBV12-4 and TRBJ2-4; possible D gene TRBD2, 6 bases. The CDR3 is 15 residues long. V shed 2 bases and J shed 0 bases, with 8 bases lying between them. The CDR3 sequence is CASSLQGLAKNIQYF. The CDR3 coding sequence is TGTGCCAGCAGTTTACAGGGACTAGCCAAAAACATTCAGTACTTC.

This clonotype has a handful of counts. The rearrangement uses TRBV12-3 or TRBV12-4 and TRBJ1-1; D unresolved. The ends were cut back, 4 bases at V and 7 bases at J, with 13 bases in the middle. This CDR3 region has 13 residues. As DNA, the CDR3 is TGTGCCAGCAGTTCGGGTCACAGCTTTGAAGCTTTCTTT. This gives the protein CASSSGHSFEAFF.

J is TRBJ2-6 and V is TRBV6-2 or TRBV6-3, with a possible D match to TRBD1 (6 bases). Germline V CDR1 and CDR2: MNHEY, SVGEGT. This CDR3 contains 16 residues. V lost 5 bases and J lost 3, with 14 bases in between. The CDR3 region has the DNA TGTGCCAGCAGTATACAGGGTTTCGTTGGGGCCAACGTCCTGACTTTC. This gives the protein CASSIQGFVGANVLTF.

The chain is built from TRBV12-3 or TRBV12-4 and TRBJ2-1, with TRBD1 matching over 11 bases. Trimming cost V 3 bases and J 8 bases; bases outside gene matches: 6. The CDR3 has 15 residues. As DNA, the CDR3 is TGTGCCAGCAGTTTCGGGACAGGGGGATCGGATGAGCAGTTCTTC. Its protein is CASSFGTGGSDEQFF.

This clonotype was picked up a small number of times. The J gene is TRBJ1-1, the V gene TRBV4-2; no clear D gene. The V and J ends lost 0 bases and 2 bases respectively, with 10 bases between them. The CDR3 sequence is 15 residues long. Germline assignment: CDR1 LGHNA and CDR2 YNFKEQ. CDR3 sequence reads: CASSQEGPQNTEAFF. In nucleotides, the CDR3 is TGTGCCAGCAGCCAAGAAGGCCCACAAAACACTGAAGCTTTCTTT.

J is TRBJ2-7 and V is TRBV5-1, with D uncertain. This CDR3 contains 13 residues. Trimming removed 0 bases from V and 3 bases from J, with 7 bases in between. Germline CDR1 is SGHRS and CDR2 is YFSETQ. CDR3 residues: CASSLDSHYEQYF. CDR3 in DNA: TGCGCCAGCAGCTTGGACAGCCACTACGAGCAGTACTTC.